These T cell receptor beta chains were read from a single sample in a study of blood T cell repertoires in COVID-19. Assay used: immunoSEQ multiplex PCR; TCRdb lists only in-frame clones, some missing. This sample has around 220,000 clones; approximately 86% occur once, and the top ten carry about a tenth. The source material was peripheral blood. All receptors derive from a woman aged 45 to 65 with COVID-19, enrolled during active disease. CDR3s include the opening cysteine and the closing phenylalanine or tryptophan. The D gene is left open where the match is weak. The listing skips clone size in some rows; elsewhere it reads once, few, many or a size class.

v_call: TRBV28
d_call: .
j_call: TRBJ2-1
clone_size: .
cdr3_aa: CASSPAGRPYNEQFF
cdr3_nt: TGTGCCAGCAGTCCTGCGGGGCGACCCTACAATGAGCAGTTCTTC

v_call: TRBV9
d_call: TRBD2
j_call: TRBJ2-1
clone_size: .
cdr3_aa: CASSVAPSGGVYNEQFF
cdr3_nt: TGTGCCAGCAGCGTAGCCCCCAGCGGGGGGGTTTACAATGAGCAGTTCTTC

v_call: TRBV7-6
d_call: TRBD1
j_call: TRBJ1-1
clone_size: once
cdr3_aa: CASSSFGTADEEAFF
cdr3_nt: TGTGCCAGCAGCTCCTTCGGGACAGCCGATGAAGAAGCTTTCTTT

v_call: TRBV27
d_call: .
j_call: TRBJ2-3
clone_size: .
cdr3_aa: CASSSGLSLWNTQYF
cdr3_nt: TGTGCCAGCAGTTCCGGACTCTCCCTGTGGAATACGCAGTATTTT

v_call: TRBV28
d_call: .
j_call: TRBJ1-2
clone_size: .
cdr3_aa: CASSLGGLYTF
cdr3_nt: TGTGCCAGCAGTTTAGGGGGCCTTTACACCTTC

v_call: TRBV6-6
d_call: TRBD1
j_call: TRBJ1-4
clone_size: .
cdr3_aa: CASIPGQGIGKLFF
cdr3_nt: TGTGCCAGCATTCCGGGACAGGGAATCGGCAAACTGTTTTTT

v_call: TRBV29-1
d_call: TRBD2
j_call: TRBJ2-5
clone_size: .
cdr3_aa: CSVDWSSGIQTQYF
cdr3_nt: TGCAGCGTTGACTGGTCGAGCGGGATACAGACCCAGTACTTC

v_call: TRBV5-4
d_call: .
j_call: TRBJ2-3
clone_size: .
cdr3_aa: CASSRDTNTQYF
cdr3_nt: TGTGCCAGCAGCCGGGACACAAATACGCAGTATTTT

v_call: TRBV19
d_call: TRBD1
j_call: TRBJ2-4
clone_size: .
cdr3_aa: CASSVDRLQYF
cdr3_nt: TGTGCCAGTAGTGTGGACAGGCTTCAGTACTTC

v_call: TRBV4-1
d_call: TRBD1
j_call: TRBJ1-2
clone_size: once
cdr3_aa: CASSHHRDRGFYHGYTF
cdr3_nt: TGCGCCAGCAGCCATCACCGGGACAGGGGATTTTACCATGGCTACACCTTC

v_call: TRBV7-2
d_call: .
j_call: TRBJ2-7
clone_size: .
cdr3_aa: CASSLGLGGEQYF
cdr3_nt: TGTGCCAGCAGCCTAGGGTTGGGGGGCGAGCAGTACTTC

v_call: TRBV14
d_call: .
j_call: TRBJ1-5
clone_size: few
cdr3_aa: CASSQVADSPQHF
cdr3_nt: TGTGCCAGCAGCCAAGTAGCGGACTCACCCCAGCATTTT

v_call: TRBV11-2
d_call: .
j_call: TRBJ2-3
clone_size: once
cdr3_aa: CASTLLSNTQYF
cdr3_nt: TGTGCCAGCACCCTGTTGAGTAATACGCAGTATTTT

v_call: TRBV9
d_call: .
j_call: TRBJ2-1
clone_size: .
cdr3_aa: CASSVAGTYNEQFF
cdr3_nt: TGTGCCAGCAGCGTAGCGGGGACATACAATGAGCAGTTCTTC

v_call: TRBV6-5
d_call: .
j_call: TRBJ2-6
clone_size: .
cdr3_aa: CASSSVGFGANVLTF
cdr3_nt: TGTGCCAGCAGCTCCGTGGGCTTTGGGGCCAACGTCCTGACTTTC

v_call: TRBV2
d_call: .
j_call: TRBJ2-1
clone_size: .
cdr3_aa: CASGGTDYNEQFF
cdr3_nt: TGTGCCAGTGGCGGGACAGACTACAATGAGCAGTTCTTC

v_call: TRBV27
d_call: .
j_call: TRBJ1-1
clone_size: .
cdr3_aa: CASSLKGALEAFF
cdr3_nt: TGTGCCAGCAGTTTAAAGGGAGCCCTTGAAGCTTTCTTT

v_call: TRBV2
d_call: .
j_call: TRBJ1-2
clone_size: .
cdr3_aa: CASTEGGWDYGYTF
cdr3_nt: TGTGCCAGCACAGAAGGGGGATGGGACTATGGCTACACCTTC

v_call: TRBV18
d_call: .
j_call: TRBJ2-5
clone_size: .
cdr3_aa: CASSLLGGETQYF
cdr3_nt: TGTGCCAGCTCACTCTTGGGAGGAGAGACCCAGTACTTC

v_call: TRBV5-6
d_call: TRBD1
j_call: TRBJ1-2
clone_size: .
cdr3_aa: CASSFTDRGHYGYTF
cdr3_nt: TGTGCCAGCAGCTTTACGGACAGGGGGCACTATGGCTACACCTTC

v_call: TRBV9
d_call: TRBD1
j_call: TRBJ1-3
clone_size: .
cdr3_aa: CASSERQGRNTIYF
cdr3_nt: TGTGCCAGCAGCGAAAGACAGGGTCGAAACACCATATATTTT

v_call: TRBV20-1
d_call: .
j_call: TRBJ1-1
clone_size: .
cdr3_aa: CSASGGTEAFF
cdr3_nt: TGCAGTGCTAGTGGAGGGACTGAAGCTTTCTTT

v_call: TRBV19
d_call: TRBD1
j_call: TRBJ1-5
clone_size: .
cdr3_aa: CASSIAGGQPQHF
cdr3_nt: TGTGCCAGTAGTATCGCAGGGGGCCAGCCCCAGCATTTT

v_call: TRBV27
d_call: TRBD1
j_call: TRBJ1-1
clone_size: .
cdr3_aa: CASSPDRGFNTEAFF
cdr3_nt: TGTGCCAGCAGTCCGGACAGGGGTTTTAACACTGAAGCTTTCTTT

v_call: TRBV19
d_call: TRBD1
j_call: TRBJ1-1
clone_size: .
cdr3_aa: CASSFGTGHTEAFF
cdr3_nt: TGTGCCAGTAGTTTCGGGACAGGGCACACTGAAGCTTTCTTT

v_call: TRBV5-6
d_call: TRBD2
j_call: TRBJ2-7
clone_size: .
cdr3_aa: CASSFGTSPGGDEQYF
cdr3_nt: TGTGCCAGCAGCTTCGGGACTAGCCCCGGGGGTGACGAGCAGTACTTC

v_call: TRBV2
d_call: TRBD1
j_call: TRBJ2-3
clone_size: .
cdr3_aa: CASRAGQGTEDTQYF
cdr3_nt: TGTGCCAGCAGGGCCGGACAGGGGACGGAGGATACGCAGTATTTT

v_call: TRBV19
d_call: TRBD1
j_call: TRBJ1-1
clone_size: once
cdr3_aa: CASSIWLGQGAEAFF
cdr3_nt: TGTGCCAGTAGTATATGGCTGGGACAGGGGGCTGAAGCTTTCTTT

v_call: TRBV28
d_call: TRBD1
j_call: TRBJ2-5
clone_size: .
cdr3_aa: CASSSPTGGAETQYF
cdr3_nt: TGTGCCAGCAGTTCCCCGACAGGGGGGGCGGAGACCCAGTACTTC

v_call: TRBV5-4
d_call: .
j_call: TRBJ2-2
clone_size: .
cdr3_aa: CASSGELGRTGELFF
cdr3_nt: TGTGCCAGCAGCGGGGAACTAGGTCGGACCGGGGAGCTGTTTTTT

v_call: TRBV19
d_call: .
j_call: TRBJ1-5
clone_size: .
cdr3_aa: CASRDSHLYSNQPQHF
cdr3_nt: TGTGCCAGTAGGGACAGTCACCTCTATAGCAATCAGCCCCAGCATTTT

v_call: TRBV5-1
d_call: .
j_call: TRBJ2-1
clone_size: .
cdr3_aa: CASSSTPTGRNEQFF
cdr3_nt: TGCGCCAGCAGCTCAACTCCGACAGGCCGCAATGAGCAGTTCTTC

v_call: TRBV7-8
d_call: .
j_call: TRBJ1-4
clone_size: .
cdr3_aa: CASSLAGLSEKLFF
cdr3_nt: TGTGCCAGCAGCCTGGCAGGGTTGTCAGAAAAACTGTTTTTT

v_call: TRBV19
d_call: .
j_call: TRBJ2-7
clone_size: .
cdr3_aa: CASSHSYEQYF
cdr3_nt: TGTGCCAGTAGCCACTCCTACGAGCAGTACTTC

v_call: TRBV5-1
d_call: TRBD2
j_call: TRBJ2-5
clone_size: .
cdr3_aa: CASSEAGGLRETQYF
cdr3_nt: TGCGCCAGCAGCGAAGCGGGGGGCCTTAGGGAGACCCAGTACTTC

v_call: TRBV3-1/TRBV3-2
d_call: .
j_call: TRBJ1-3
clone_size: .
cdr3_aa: CASSQDTGSGNTIYF
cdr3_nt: TGTGCCAGCAGCCAAGATACCGGGTCCGGAAACACCATATATTTT

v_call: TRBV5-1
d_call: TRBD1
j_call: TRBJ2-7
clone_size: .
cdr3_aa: CASSMTGLYEQYF
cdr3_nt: TGCGCCAGCAGCATGACAGGGCTTTACGAGCAGTACTTC

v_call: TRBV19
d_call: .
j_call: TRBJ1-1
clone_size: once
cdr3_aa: CASSLAWTLLGTEAFF
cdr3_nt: TGTGCCAGTAGCCTCGCTTGGACTCTGTTAGGTACTGAAGCTTTCTTT

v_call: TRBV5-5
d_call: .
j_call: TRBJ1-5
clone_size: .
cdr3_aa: CASSPRGLNQPQHF
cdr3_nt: TGTGCCAGCAGCCCCCGGGGTCTCAATCAGCCCCAGCATTTT

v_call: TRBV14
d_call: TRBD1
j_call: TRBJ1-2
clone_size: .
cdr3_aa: CASSPDRRGGYTF
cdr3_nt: TGTGCCAGCAGCCCGGACAGGCGGGGTGGCTACACCTTC

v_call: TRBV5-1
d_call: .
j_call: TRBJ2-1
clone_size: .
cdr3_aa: CASSLDDPYANEQFF
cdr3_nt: TGCGCCAGCAGCCTAGATGACCCCTACGCCAATGAGCAGTTCTTC

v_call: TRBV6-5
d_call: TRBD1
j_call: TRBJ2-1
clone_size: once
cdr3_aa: CASSFGQGGSEQFF
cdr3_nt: TGTGCCAGCAGTTTCGGACAGGGAGGAAGTGAGCAGTTCTTC

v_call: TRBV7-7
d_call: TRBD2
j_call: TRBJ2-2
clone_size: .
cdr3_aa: CASSLSGLAGGPYTGELFF
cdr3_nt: TGTGCCAGCAGCTTATCGGGACTAGCGGGGGGGCCATACACCGGGGAGCTGTTTTTT

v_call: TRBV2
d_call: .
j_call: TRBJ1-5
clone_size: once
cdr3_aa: CASSASVGVKEPQHF
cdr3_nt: TGTGCCAGCAGTGCAAGTGTAGGGGTTAAGGAGCCCCAGCATTTT

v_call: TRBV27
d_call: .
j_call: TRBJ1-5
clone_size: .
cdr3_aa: CASSQLGPGYNQPQHF
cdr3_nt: TGTGCCAGCAGTCAATTAGGTCCAGGTTACAATCAGCCCCAGCATTTT

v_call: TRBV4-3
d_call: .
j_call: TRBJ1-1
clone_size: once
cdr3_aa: CASSQDRGGGTEAFF
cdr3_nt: TGCGCCAGCAGCCAAGATAGGGGTGGGGGGACTGAAGCTTTCTTT

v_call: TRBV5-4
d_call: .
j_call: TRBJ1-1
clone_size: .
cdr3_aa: CASSPGQTVNTEAFF
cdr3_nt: TGTGCCAGCAGCCCAGGGCAAACGGTGAACACTGAAGCTTTCTTT

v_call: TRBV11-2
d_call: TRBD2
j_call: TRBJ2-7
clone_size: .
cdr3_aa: CASSFPSGGYYEQYF
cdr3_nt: TGTGCCAGCAGCTTTCCCAGCGGGGGATACTACGAGCAGTACTTC

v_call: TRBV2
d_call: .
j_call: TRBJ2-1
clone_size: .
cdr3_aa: CASSAESYNEQFF
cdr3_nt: TGTGCCAGCAGTGCAGAATCCTACAATGAGCAGTTCTTC

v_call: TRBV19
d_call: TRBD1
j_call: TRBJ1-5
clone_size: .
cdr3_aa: CASSGGTGGNQPQHF
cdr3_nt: TGTGCCAGTAGTGGGGGGACAGGGGGAAATCAGCCCCAGCATTTT

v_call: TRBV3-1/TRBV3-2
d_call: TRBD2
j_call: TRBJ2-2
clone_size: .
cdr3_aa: CASSPSGGITGELFF
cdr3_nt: TGTGCCAGCAGCCCTAGCGGGGGGATCACCGGGGAGCTGTTTTTT

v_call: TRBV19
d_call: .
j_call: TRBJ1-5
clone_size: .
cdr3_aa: CASSIEGARPQHF
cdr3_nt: TGTGCCAGTAGTATAGAGGGGGCGAGGCCCCAGCATTTT

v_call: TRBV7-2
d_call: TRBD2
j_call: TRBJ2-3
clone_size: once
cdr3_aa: CASSFPAGLYTQYF
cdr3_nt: TGTGCCAGCAGCTTCCCAGCGGGGCTATATACGCAGTATTTT

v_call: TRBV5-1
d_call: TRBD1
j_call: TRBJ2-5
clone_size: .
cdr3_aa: CASSPTGEMETQYF
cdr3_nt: TGCGCCAGCAGCCCGACAGGGGAAATGGAGACCCAGTACTTC

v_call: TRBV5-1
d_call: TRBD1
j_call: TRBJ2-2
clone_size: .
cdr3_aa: CASSSQGARETGELFF
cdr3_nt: TGCGCCAGCAGCTCACAGGGGGCGAGGGAAACCGGGGAGCTGTTTTTT

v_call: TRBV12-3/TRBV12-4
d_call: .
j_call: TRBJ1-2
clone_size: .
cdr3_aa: CASSRDTHYGYTF
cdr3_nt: TGTGCCAGCAGCCGGGACACTCACTATGGCTACACCTTC

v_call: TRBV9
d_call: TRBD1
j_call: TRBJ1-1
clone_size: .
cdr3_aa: CASSPGTGGTEAFF
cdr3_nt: TGTGCCAGCAGCCCCGGGACAGGGGGCACTGAAGCTTTCTTT

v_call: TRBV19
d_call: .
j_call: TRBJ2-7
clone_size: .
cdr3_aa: CASSISQYHPEQYF
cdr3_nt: TGTGCCAGTAGTATATCGCAGTATCACCCCGAGCAGTACTTC

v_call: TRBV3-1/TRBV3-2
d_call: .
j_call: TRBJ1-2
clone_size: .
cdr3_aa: CASSQVGTPYGDGYTF
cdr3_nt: TGTGCCAGCAGCCAAGTAGGGACACCCTATGGGGATGGCTACACCTTC

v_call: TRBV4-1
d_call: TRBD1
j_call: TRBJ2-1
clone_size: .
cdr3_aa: CASSQTGGWNEQFF
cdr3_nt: TGCGCCAGCAGCCAAACAGGGGGCTGGAATGAGCAGTTCTTC